The next 22 T cell receptor beta chains were all read from a single sample in a study of CDR3 diversity in severe acne. Via MiXCR, TCRdb re-called the PCR reads, giving one row per CDR3 protein. The sample carries about 85,000 distinct CDR3 sequences, 48% recorded once. Material: blood. These TCRs come from a male donor in good health, serving as a control.

This clonotype was detected only a few times. This chain joins TRBV6-5 and TRBJ2-3; TRBD2 is a possible D gene (6 bases). The V gene's germline CDR1 is MNHEY and CDR2 SVGAGI. The CDR3 length is 13 residues. Trimming stripped 6 bases from V and 7 bases from J, with 14 bases between. Here the CDR3 DNA reads TGTGCCAGCAGACAACGGGACTCCTATACGCAGTATTTT. Translated: CASRQRDSYTQYF.

V usage is TRBV24-1 and J usage is TRBJ1-2; possibly TRBD1 for D (5 bases). The CDR3 extends over 13 amino acids. The V gene lost 2 bases and the J gene lost 8 bases, with 11 bases spanning the gap. Per the germline V gene, CDR1 is KGHDR and CDR2 is SFDVKD. The CDR3 region has the DNA TGTGCCACCAGTGATTCATGGGGGGAAGGCTACACCTTC. It specifies CATSDSWGEGYTF.

There are many counts of this clonotype. V gene TRBV2 combines with J gene TRBJ1-1; D possibly corresponds to TRBD1 (6 bases). The CDR3 is 16 residues long. The V end was cut by 2 bases, the J end by 8 bases, with 21 bases between. Per the germline V gene, CDR1 is SNHLY and CDR2 is FYNNEI. The CDR3 DNA is TGTGCCAGCAGTGAACCGTTTCGGACAGTCCCGGCCGAAGCTTTCTTT. Protein sequence: CASSEPFRTVPAEAFF.

At least ten counts were recorded for this clonotype. The rearrangement joins TRBV29-1 to TRBJ1-1; 7 positions match TRBD1. The CDR3 contains 13 residues. Germline CDR1 is SQVTM and CDR2 is ANQGSEA. Trimming cost V 4 bases and J 0 bases; bases outside gene matches: 2. Written as DNA, the CDR3 is TGCAGCGTTGCGGGACAGATGAACACTGAAGCTTTCTTT. The encoded protein is CSVAGQMNTEAFF.

This clonotype was counted only a few times. The rearrangement joins TRBV19 to TRBJ1-3, with D perhaps matching TRBD1 (6 bases). Germline V gene lookup returns CDR1 LNHDA and CDR2 SQIVND (reference sequence). Deletions cut 7 bases from V and 0 bases from J, with 10 bases between. There are 14 residues in the CDR3. Written as DNA, the CDR3 is TGTGCCAGTACCAAGGACAGCTCTGGAAACACCATATATTTT. Translation: CASTKDSSGNTIYF.

V gene TRBV24-1 combines with J gene TRBJ1-1; 8 positions agree with TRBD1. The CDR3 is made up of 14 amino acids. Germline V gene sequence: CDR1 KGHDR, CDR2 SFDVKD. The junction had 3 bases not matched to a gene; V was cut back by 3 bases and J by 4 bases. Here the CDR3 DNA reads TGTGCCACCAGTGATGCTCAGGGGGCCACTGAAGCTTTCTTT. The encoded protein is CATSDAQGATEAFF.

This clonotype has more than one count but fewer than ten. The chain carries TRBV15 and TRBJ1-6, with TRBD1 as a possible D gene (6 bases). The V end was cut by 3 bases, the J end by 3 bases, with 9 bases between. Germline V gene data show CDR1 as LNHNV and CDR2 as YYDKDF (reference sequence). CDR3 length: 15 amino acids. The CDR3 coding sequence is TGTGCCACCAGCAGCCCGGGACACTATAATTCACCCCTCCACTTT. Its protein product is CATSSPGHYNSPLHF.

The chain is built from TRBV20-1 and TRBJ2-7, with a weak D call TRBD1 (6 bases). V was pared by 0 bases and J by 2 bases, with 17 bases between. This CDR3 is built from 16 residues. CDR1 DFQATT and CDR2 SNEGSKA come from the germline V gene (reference sequence). Here the CDR3 DNA reads TGCAGTGCTAGAGATGGGGAAGGGACATGGACCTACGAGCAGTACTTC. Residues: CSARDGEGTWTYEQYF.

As for this clonotype: This may come from a read error, since a much larger clone is one base off. J is TRBJ2-5 and V is TRBV7-3; the match to TRBD1 covers 8 bases. The CDR3 sequence is 15 residues long. Germline V gene lookup returns CDR1 SGHTA and CDR2 FQGTGA. V gave up 5 bases and J gave up 1 base; unmatched junction bases: 6. The DNA for the CDR3 is TGTGCCAGCAGCCAAGCGGACAGGGCCCAAGAGACCCAGTACTTC. Protein: CASSQADRAQETQYF.

This clonotype was detected ten times or more. This chain links TRBV11-2 with TRBJ1-2; TRBD1 matches 7 bases. Germline-derived CDR1 and CDR2 are SGHAT and FQNNGV. After removal of 5 bases from V and 8 bases from J, the junction contained 8 bases not matched to a gene. The length of the CDR3 is 13 residues. The CDR3 DNA reads as TGTGCCAGCAGCGGGACAGATACCCCCGGCTACACCTTC. This gives the protein CASSGTDTPGYTF.

This clonotype is labeled medium-sized (0.01 to 0.1%). V usage is TRBV20-1 and J usage is TRBJ1-1, with D perhaps TRBD1 (6 bases). The CDR3 totals 13 residues. Germline loops: CDR1 DFQATT, CDR2 SNEGSKA (reference sequence). Trimming removed 5 bases from V and 5 bases from J, with 15 bases in between. The DNA for the CDR3 is TGCAGTGCTGGTACAGGGAGAGGGACTGAAGCTTTCTTT. Translation: CSAGTGRGTEAFF.

The chain carries TRBV11-2 and TRBJ2-7; D gene unclear. This CDR3 has 12 residues. The V end was cut by 3 bases, the J end by 7 bases, with 10 bases between. Germline V gene lookup returns CDR1 SGHAT and CDR2 FQNNGV. This CDR3 is CASSFDVGEQYF. DNA for the CDR3: TGTGCCAGCAGCTTCGATGTAGGGGAGCAGTACTTC.

V usage is TRBV6-2 or TRBV6-3 and J usage is TRBJ2-1, with a weak D call TRBD2 (5 bases). Trimming shortened V by 6 bases and J by 3 bases, and 21 bases separated the two germline ends. Germline assignment: CDR1 MNHEY and CDR2 SVGEGT. This CDR3 comprises 17 residues. The CDR3 coding sequence is TGTGCCAGCAGGACCCCGGGGATAGCGCCTCTCTACAATGAGCAGTTCTTC. As protein: CASRTPGIAPLYNEQFF.

The V call is TRBV29-1, the J call TRBJ1-2; D is unresolved. CDR1 and CDR2 (germline): SQVTM, ANQGSEA. Trimming pared 2 bases from V and 4 bases from J, leaving 14 bases between. CDR3 size: 14 residues. The CDR3 loop reads CSVEPPTVIYGYTF. As DNA, the CDR3 is TGCAGCGTTGAACCGCCGACCGTCATCTATGGCTACACCTTC.

This clonotype showed up just once. With a much larger clone just one base away, this may be a read error. This chain uses TRBV6-5 with TRBJ2-1, with unresolved D. Germline V gene lookup returns CDR1 MNHEY and CDR2 SVGAGI. V was trimmed by 5 bases and J by 0 bases, leaving 17 bases between them. The length of the CDR3 is 17 residues. The CDR3 DNA reads as TGTGCCAGCAGTCAATCCTGCAGGCCTAGCTCCTACAATGAGCAGTTCTTC. This codes for CASSQSCRPSSYNEQFF.

The CDR3 loop reads CASSLRPDRGQETQYF. In nucleotides, the CDR3 is TGTGCCAGCAGTCTCCGACCGGACAGAGGCCAAGAGACCCAGTACTTC. V and J are TRBV19 and TRBJ2-5; D is possibly TRBD1 (6 bases). Germline CDR1 and CDR2: LNHDA and SQIVND (reference sequence). V was shortened by 9 bases and J by 1 base, with 21 bases between the two germline ends. CDR3 length equals 16 residues.

The chain uses TRBV25-1 and TRBJ2-3; D uncertain. With 2 bases removed from V and 4 bases from J, the gap between germline ends came to 13 bases. The length of the CDR3 is 15 residues. Germline V gives CDR1 MGHDK, CDR2 SYGVNS. CDR3 region: CASSEPRRGSDTQYF. The CDR3 DNA reads TGTGCCAGCAGTGAACCCCGGCGTGGTTCAGATACGCAGTATTTT.

A remark on this clonotype: Relative to the germline gene, one junction end is altered; a read error may explain this. The chain uses TRBV6-4 and TRBJ2-3, with 8 bases matching TRBD2. CDR3 size: 14 residues. The germline V gene encodes CDR1 MRHNA and CDR2 SNTAGT. The CDR3 DNA sequence: TGTGCCAGCAGTGCGGGAGGGCCGGCAGATACGCAGTATTTC. Amino acids: CASSAGGPADTQYF.

This clonotype was observed at least ten times. The CDR3 bases are TGCGCCAGCGGCACTAGCGGGAGCTCTGGGGCCAACGTCCTGACTTTC. Translated, it gives CASGTSGSSGANVLTF. The rearrangement joins TRBV5-1 to TRBJ2-6, with 11 positions matching TRBD2. The CDR3 is 16 amino acids. Germline loops: CDR1 SGHRS, CDR2 YFSETQ. J gave up 0 bases and V 7 bases, and 3 bases lay outside the gene matches.

The V gene is TRBV19, the J gene TRBJ2-6, with D hard to call. This CDR3 comprises 14 residues. The V and J ends lost 7 bases and 2 bases respectively, with 9 bases between them. The germline V gene encodes CDR1 LNHDA and CDR2 SQIVND (reference sequence). CDR3 sequence: CASKLTTGANVLTF. The CDR3 nucleotides are TGTGCCAGTAAACTGACCACTGGGGCCAACGTCCTGACTTTC.

The genes are TRBV4-2 and TRBJ2-7, with TRBD2 identical over 15 bases. Germline values: CDR1 LGHNA, CDR2 YNFKEQ. V gave up 0 bases and J gave up 4 bases; unmatched junction bases: 4. CDR3 length: 17 amino acids. CDR3 loop: CASSQDSGLAGGYEQYF. The CDR3 DNA is TGTGCCAGCAGCCAAGATTCCGGACTAGCGGGAGGGTACGAGCAGTACTTC.

The chain couples TRBV25-1 to TRBJ2-7; 9 positions match TRBD1. Germline V gene lookup returns CDR1 MGHDK and CDR2 SYGVNS. V lost 1 base and J lost 4; bases outside the gene matches: 8. CDR3 length: 16 residues. The CDR3 nucleotides are TGTGCCAGCAGTGAATCCCCGGGACAGGGTGGATACGAGCAGTACTTC. This translates into CASSESPGQGGYEQYF.